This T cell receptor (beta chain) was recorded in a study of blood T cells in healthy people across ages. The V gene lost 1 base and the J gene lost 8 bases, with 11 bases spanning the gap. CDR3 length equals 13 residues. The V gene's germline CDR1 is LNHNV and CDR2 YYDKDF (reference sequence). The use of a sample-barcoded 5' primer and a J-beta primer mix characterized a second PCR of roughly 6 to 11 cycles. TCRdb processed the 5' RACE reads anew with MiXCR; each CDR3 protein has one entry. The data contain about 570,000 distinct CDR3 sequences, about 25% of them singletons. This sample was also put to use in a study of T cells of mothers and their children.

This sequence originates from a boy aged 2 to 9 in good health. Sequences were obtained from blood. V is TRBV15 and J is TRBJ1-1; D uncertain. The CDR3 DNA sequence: TGTGCCACCAGCAGAGTAGGCACCTTAGAAGCTTTCTTT. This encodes CATSRVGTLEAFF.